The 3 T cell receptor beta chains below come from one sample, sequenced in a study of cytomegalovirus exposure and HLA in healthy donors. 13 Jbeta primers and 60 Vbeta primers were used for the PCR. The data were produced by immunoSEQ multiplex PCR, yet TCRdb's version contains in-frame clones alone and is incomplete. The sample has under 150,000 clones; about 79% are singletons. Sequencing input: PBMCs. The receptors here all came from a female donor in good health and CMV-seropositive.

The V gene is TRBV4-2, the J gene TRBJ1-1; the D gene is possibly TRBD1 (5 bases). Germline lookup yields CDR1 LGHNA and CDR2 YNFKEQ. The CDR3 contains 16 residues. V gave up 0 bases and J gave up 2 bases, with 13 bases separating them. In DNA form, the CDR3 reads TGTGCCAGCAGCCAAGATTATTGGCAGGGAAACACTGAAGCTTTCTTT. Residues: CASSQDYWQGNTEAFF.

The gene calls are TRBV9 and TRBJ1-5, with 8 nucleotides matching TRBD1. The CDR3 is made up of 15 amino acids. Trimming cost V 0 bases and J 4 bases; bases outside gene matches: 3. Per the germline V gene, CDR1 is SGDLS and CDR2 is YYNGEE. CDR3 residues: CASSVGGQGNQPQHF. The CDR3 coding sequence is TGTGCCAGCAGCGTAGGTGGACAGGGTAATCAGCCCCAGCATTTT.

This clone has only one observation. At one end the junction does not follow the germline gene, possibly because of a read error. This chain links TRBV7-9 with TRBJ1-5; possible D gene TRBD1, 6 bases. The germline V gene encodes CDR1 SEHNR and CDR2 FQNEAQ (reference sequence). This CDR3 contains 15 residues. CDR3 amino acids: CSSSLEGWTEQPQHF. The CDR3 DNA reads as TGTTCCAGCAGCTTAGAAGGGTGGACAGAGCAGCCCCAGCATTTT. Filled out from reference TRBV7-9 and TRBJ1-5, the complete variable domain reads DTGVSQNPRHKITKRGQNVTFRCDPISEHNRLYWYRQTLGQGPEFLTYFQNEAQLEKSRLLSDRFSAERPKGSFSTLEIQRTEQGDSAMYLCSSSLEGWTEQPQHFGDGTRLSIL.